Sequencing of this T cell receptor (beta chain) was carried out in a study of blood T cell repertoires in COVID-19. Study summary: COVID-19 samples from acute and convalescent phases originated in the United States, Italy and Spain.

Germline V CDR1 and CDR2: SGHRS, YFSETQ. The V end was cut by 0 bases, the J end by 0 bases, with 8 bases between. The CDR3 length is 15 residues. The sample holds a few counts of this clone. TCRdb keeps only in-frame clones here, not all; method: immunoSEQ multiplex PCR. This sample has some 180,000 clones, with around 85% found just once. The sequence came from a woman aged 55-70 years with acute or convalescent COVID-19. Sequenced sample: peripheral blood. This sequence joins TRBV5-1 and TRBJ2-3; possibly TRBD1 for D (5 bases). The CDR3 sequence: CASSLVGASTDTQYF. The CDR3 coding sequence is TGCGCCAGCAGCTTGGTTGGGGCGAGCACAGATACGCAGTATTTT.